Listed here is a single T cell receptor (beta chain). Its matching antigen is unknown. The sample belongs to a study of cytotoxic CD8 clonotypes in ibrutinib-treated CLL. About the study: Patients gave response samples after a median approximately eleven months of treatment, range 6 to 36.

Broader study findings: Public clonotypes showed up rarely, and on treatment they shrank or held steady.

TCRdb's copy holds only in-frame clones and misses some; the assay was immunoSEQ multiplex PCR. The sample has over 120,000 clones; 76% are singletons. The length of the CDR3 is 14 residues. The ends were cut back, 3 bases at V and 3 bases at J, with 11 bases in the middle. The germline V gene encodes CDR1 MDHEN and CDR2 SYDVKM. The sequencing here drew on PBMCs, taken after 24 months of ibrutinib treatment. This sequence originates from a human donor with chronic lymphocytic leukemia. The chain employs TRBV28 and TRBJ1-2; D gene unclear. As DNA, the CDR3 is TGTGCCAGCAGTTTTCGAGATCCTCACTATGGCTACACCTTC. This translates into CASSFRDPHYGYTF.